These 18 T cell receptor beta chains originate from one sample sequenced in a study of T cell responses to AZD1222 COVID-19 vaccine (dated by TCRdb to the early 2020s). Libraries came from the immunoSEQ multiplex PCR assay. The table was pulled from immuneACCESS by TCRdb, which kept in-frame rearrangements only. Such tables lose some clones; where checked, under half of the loss comes from unresolved V genes, and the rest has no known cause. In this sample the table shows over 100,000 clones, roughly 85% of which occur a single time. 7.9% of the sample belongs to the ten largest clones. The time point tag for this specimen amounts to: about 28 days (+/-7) after the second vaccine dose. The sample's treatment or condition label, in plain terms: meningococcal conjugate vaccine given as trial control. The sample consisted of peripheral blood, taken 28 days after the second dose of the MenACWY control vaccine. The source of these receptors is an adult who received the MenACWY meningococcal vaccine as a control.

The chain carries TRBV11-2 and TRBJ2-7; 9 bases are a match to TRBD1. The length of the CDR3 is 14 residues. Losses at the gene ends were 4 bases for V and 6 bases for J; bases not matched to a gene: 7. Germline assignment: CDR1 SGHAT and CDR2 FQNNGV. CDR3 DNA sequence: TGTGCCAGCAGCTCGCCGGGACAGGGTGGCGAGCAGTACTTC. Protein: CASSSPGQGGEQYF.

The V and J genes are TRBV4-3 and TRBJ2-7; the D gene could be TRBD1 or TRBD2 (5 bases each). In germline, CDR1 is LGHNA, CDR2 YSLEER. Trimming took off 0 bases at V and 6 bases at J, with 6 bases between the two ends. CDR3 size: 12 residues. The CDR3 spells CASSQDGGEQYF. CDR3 DNA sequence: TGCGCCAGCAGCCAAGATGGGGGCGAGCAGTACTTC.

The chain couples TRBV10-1 to TRBJ2-5, with 9 positions matching TRBD1. The germline V gene has CDR1 WNHNN and CDR2 SYGVQD (reference sequence). With 5 bases clipped from V and 5 bases from J, the junction kept 3 bases outside the gene matches. The CDR3 runs to 13 residues. The chain's CDR3 is CASSTGGRETQYF. The CDR3 DNA follows: TGCGCCAGCAGTACAGGGGGCCGGGAGACCCAGTACTTC.

This clone turned up a few times. This rearrangement joins TRBV2 to TRBJ1-2, with unresolved D. Germline CDR1 SNHLY, CDR2 FYNNEI. This CDR3 has 15 residues. The ends were cut back, 5 bases at V and 4 bases at J, with 17 bases in the middle. CDR3 amino acids: CASSSDMAASYGYTF. The CDR3 DNA reads as TGTGCCAGCAGTAGTGATATGGCAGCCAGCTATGGCTACACCTTC.

The chain uses TRBV29-1 and TRBJ1-2; D is perhaps TRBD1 (6 bases). The germline V gene encodes CDR1 SQVTM and CDR2 ANQGSEA. CDR3 length: 14 amino acids. V was pared by 3 bases and J by 4 bases, with 15 bases between. CDR3 loop: CSVDPPQGGYGYTF. The CDR3 coding sequence is TGCAGCGTTGACCCCCCACAGGGTGGCTATGGCTACACCTTC.

This rearrangement joins TRBV6-5 to TRBJ1-2, with TRBD1 as a possible D gene (6 bases). This CDR3 has 15 amino acids. CDR1 is MNHEY and CDR2 is SVGAGI in the germline V gene. V lost 0 bases, J lost 5 bases, and 13 bases lay in between. The CDR3 DNA follows: TGTGCCAGCAGTTACTCGCGGTCCACAGGGTATGGCTACACCTTC. Residues: CASSYSRSTGYGYTF.

V and J are TRBV7-9 and TRBJ2-3; maybe TRBD2 (5 bases). CDR1 and CDR2 (germline): SEHNR, FQNEAQ (reference sequence). V dropped 0 bases and J dropped 6 bases, with 13 bases sitting between them. The CDR3 has 15 residues. This chain's CDR3 is CASSLALPSFDTQYF. The DNA of the CDR3 is TGTGCCAGCAGCTTAGCTCTCCCTAGCTTCGATACGCAGTATTTT. Combining the CDR3 with reference TRBV7-9 and TRBJ2-3 gives the whole variable domain DTGVSQNPRHKITKRGQNVTFRCDPISEHNRLYWYRQTLGQGPEFLTYFQNEAQLEKSRLLSDRFSAERPKGSFSTLEIQRTEQGDSAMYLCASSLALPSFDTQYFGPGTRLTVL.

V usage is TRBV19 and J usage is TRBJ2-2, with a tentative D call TRBD1 (6 bases). The CDR3 is 16 residues long. Germline assignment: CDR1 LNHDA and CDR2 SQIVND (reference sequence). The V and J ends lost 7 bases and 5 bases respectively, with 20 bases between them. The CDR3 protein is CASTGKGRGKTGELFF. CDR3 coding DNA: TGTGCCAGTACGGGGAAGGGCAGGGGAAAAACCGGGGAGCTGTTTTTT.

The rearrangement joins TRBV18 to TRBJ2-6; the D gene is possibly TRBD1 (6 bases). Trimming took 4 bases from V and 4 from J, leaving 17 bases between them. Germline CDR1 reads KGHSH; CDR2 reads LQKENI. This CDR3 has 17 amino acids. Written as DNA, the CDR3 is TGTGCCAGCTCACTTTCAATACAGGGCCTGGGGGCCAACGTCCTGACTTTC. Its protein is CASSLSIQGLGANVLTF.

The V call is TRBV11-2, the J call TRBJ1-1; 7 nucleotides match TRBD1. The CDR3 extends over 14 amino acids. Germline CDR1 reads SGHAT; CDR2 reads FQNNGV. V shed 4 bases, J shed 2 bases, and the junction held 4 bases outside the gene matches. This CDR3 is CASSSGGGNTEAFF. The CDR3 DNA sequence: TGTGCCAGCAGCTCAGGGGGAGGAAACACTGAAGCTTTCTTT.

The chain couples TRBV28 to TRBJ1-2; possibly TRBD1 for D (5 bases). In germline, CDR1 is MDHEN, CDR2 SYDVKM. This CDR3 has 12 amino acids. V lost 3 bases and J 7 bases, leaving 9 bases between the germline ends. The CDR3 loop reads CASSFHGGGYTF. CDR3 sequence (DNA): TGTGCCAGCAGTTTTCATGGGGGTGGCTACACCTTC.

The genes are TRBV29-1 and TRBJ2-7; 9 bases are a match to TRBD1. This CDR3 region has 15 residues. With V trimmed by 0 bases and J by 6 bases, 9 bases remained unmatched. Germline lookup yields CDR1 SQVTM and CDR2 ANQGSEA. CDR3 sequence (DNA): TGCAGCGTTGAAGATGTATATGGACAGGGGCGCGAGCAGTACTTC. The encoded protein is CSVEDVYGQGREQYF.

This rearrangement joins TRBV4-3 to TRBJ2-3; 14 nucleotides align to TRBD2. The trim removed 0 bases at V and 2 bases at J, leaving 10 bases unmatched. In germline, CDR1 is LGHNA, CDR2 YSLEER. This CDR3 is 20 amino acids long. In DNA, the CDR3 is TGCGCCAGCAGCCAAGAGCCCAGTCGGGGACTAGCGGGGGCCACAGATACGCAGTATTTT. It encodes CASSQEPSRGLAGATDTQYF.

The chain couples TRBV6-4 to TRBJ1-1; D call uncertain. The germline gives CDR1 MRHNA, CDR2 SNTAGT. V gave up 5 bases and J gave up 3 bases, with 7 bases separating them. The CDR3 is made up of 12 amino acids. In nucleotides, the CDR3 is TGTGCCAGCAGTCCCGTATACACTGAAGCTTTCTTT. Protein: CASSPVYTEAFF.

The chain combines TRBV6-5 with TRBJ1-5; 9 bases are shared with TRBD1. CDR1 MNHEY and CDR2 SVGAGI come from the germline V gene. The CDR3 extends over 14 amino acids. J lost 15 bases, V lost 4 bases, and 13 bases had no gene match. The CDR3: CASSSPDRDRVLHF. The CDR3 region has the DNA TGTGCCAGCAGTTCCCCGGACCGGGACAGGGTCTTGCATTTT.

The J gene is TRBJ2-4, the V gene TRBV5-5, with 8 nucleotides matching TRBD1. There are 20 residues in the CDR3. Losses at the gene ends were 3 bases for V and 1 base for J; bases not matched to a gene: 18. Germline V gene lookup returns CDR1 SGHKS and CDR2 YYEKEE (reference sequence). The CDR3 here is CASSSSPGTGETWAKNIQYF. The CDR3 nucleotides are TGTGCCAGCAGCTCGTCTCCCGGGACAGGCGAAACGTGGGCCAAAAACATTCAGTACTTC.

The chain carries TRBV19 and TRBJ1-1; D is ambiguous. The V end was cut by 3 bases, the J end by 5 bases, with 7 bases between. This CDR3 is built from 12 residues. The germline gives CDR1 LNHDA, CDR2 SQIVND (reference sequence). The CDR3 is CASSIMGTEAFF. The CDR3 DNA reads TGTGCCAGTAGTATCATGGGGACTGAAGCTTTCTTT.

The chain is built from TRBV24-1 and TRBJ2-2; the D is unclear. Deletions cut 5 bases from V and 4 bases from J, with 10 bases between. The germline V gene encodes CDR1 KGHDR and CDR2 SFDVKD. The CDR3 has 14 residues. The CDR3 bases are TGTGCCACCAGTGGGATATTAGCCACCGGGGAGCTGTTTTTT. This encodes CATSGILATGELFF.